This entry lists 11 T cell receptor beta chains sequenced from one sample in a study of blood T cell repertoires in COVID-19. The repertoire was sequenced with immunoSEQ multiplex PCR; TCRdb's copy has only in-frame clones and lacks some. The sample has about 100,000 clones, about 86% seen once. The sample was peripheral blood. Source of these receptors: a woman over 75 with active or convalescent COVID-19.

The chain links TRBV25-1 to TRBJ2-7; possibly TRBD1 for D (6 bases). The CDR3 runs 13 residues. V was trimmed by 7 bases and J by 3 bases, leaving 13 bases between them. Germline lookup yields CDR1 MGHDK and CDR2 SYGVNS. The CDR3 nucleotides are TGTGCCAGCACCCGGGACATAAACTACGAGCAGTACTTC. Its protein product is CASTRDINYEQYF.

This chain's CDR3 is CACIQTGQGKLFF. CDR3 in DNA: TGTGCCTGTATACAAACAGGTCAGGGGAAACTGTTTTTT. The gene calls are TRBV30 and TRBJ1-4; D perhaps matches TRBD1 (6 bases). CDR1 and CDR2 from the germline V gene are GTSNPN and SVGIG (reference sequence). The CDR3 sequence is 13 residues long. V was cut by 6 bases and J by 11 bases, with 19 bases left in between.

In its sample, this clone was seen once. The chain recombines TRBV28 with TRBJ1-6, with no clear D. Per germline, CDR1 MDHEN and CDR2 SYDVKM. V was trimmed by 6 bases and J by 14 bases, leaving 11 bases between them. CDR3 length equals 11 residues. CDR3 sequence: CASSPRFALHF. The CDR3, as DNA: TGTGCCAGCAGCCCTCGGTTTGCCCTCCACTTT. Full variable domain (remainder filled in from reference TRBV28 and TRBJ1-6): DVKVTQSSRYLVKRTGEKVFLECVQDMDHENMFWYRQDPGLGLRLIYFSYDVKMKEKGDIPEGYSVSREKKERFSLILESASTNQTSMYLCASSPRFALHFGNGTRLTVT.

This chain uses TRBV25-1 with TRBJ2-1; 7 bases are shared with TRBD2. V dropped 5 bases and J dropped 3; count of bases not matched to a gene: 7. Germline loops: CDR1 MGHDK, CDR2 SYGVNS. This CDR3 comprises 15 residues. CDR3 sequence: CASSRASGNYNEQFF. For the CDR3, the DNA is TGTGCCAGCAGTAGAGCTAGCGGAAACTACAATGAGCAGTTCTTC.

The CDR3 region is CASSSGQGAGQPQHF. CDR3 sequence (DNA): TGTGCCAGCAGCTCGGGACAGGGGGCGGGTCAGCCCCAGCATTTT. J is TRBJ1-5 and V is TRBV7-8; 12 bases line up with TRBD1. V dropped 4 bases and J dropped 6; count of bases not matched to a gene: 4. Germline V gene data show CDR1 as SGHVS and CDR2 as FQNEAQ. The CDR3 runs to 15 residues.

V gene TRBV3-1 (or the pseudogene TRBV3-2) combines with J gene TRBJ2-7, with a weak D call TRBD1 (5 bases). Trimming cost V 4 bases and J 5 bases, with 12 bases left between them. The CDR3 covers 13 residues. The germline V gene has CDR1 LGHDT and CDR2 YNNKEL (reference sequence). DNA of the CDR3: TGTGCCAGCAGCCTGAGTAGGGGCCACGAGCAGTACTTC. This translates into CASSLSRGHEQYF.

V is TRBV24-1 and J is TRBJ2-3; 9 bases are a match to TRBD2. The CDR3 contains 15 residues. Germline loops: CDR1 KGHDR, CDR2 SFDVKD. V was pared by 9 bases and J by 1 base, with 7 bases of the junction left unmatched. This chain's CDR3 is CATGKSSGGTDTQYF. The DNA of the CDR3 is TGTGCCACCGGAAAGTCTAGCGGGGGCACAGATACGCAGTATTTT.

The J gene is TRBJ1-5, the V gene TRBV27, with TRBD1 as a possible D gene (5 bases). This CDR3 is 19 amino acids long. Germline lookup yields CDR1 MNHEY and CDR2 SMNVEV (reference sequence). V was trimmed by 2 bases and J by 1 base, leaving 21 bases between them. CDR3 DNA: TGTGCCAGCAGTTTACTACCGGGACCCTGGGAGGGAAGCAATCAGCCCCAGCATTTT. This translates into CASSLLPGPWEGSNQPQHF.

This chain links TRBV6-5 with TRBJ1-5; D perhaps matches TRBD1 (5 bases). In germline, CDR1 is MNHEY, CDR2 SVGAGI. Trimming stripped 6 bases from V and 4 bases from J, with 13 bases between. The CDR3 consists of 14 residues. The CDR3 coding sequence is TGTGCCAGCAGCAACGGTAGGGGTAATCAGCCCCAGCATTTT. Its translation: CASSNGRGNQPQHF.

The genes are TRBV15 and TRBJ1-6, with 7 bases fitting TRBD1. This CDR3 contains 20 residues. After removal of 1 base from V and 0 bases from J, the junction contained 12 bases not matched to a gene. From germline, CDR1 is LNHNV and CDR2 YYDKDF (reference sequence). CDR3 sequence: CATSRGMGQLGSSYNSPLHF. The CDR3 bases are TGTGCCACCAGCAGAGGGATGGGACAGCTCGGGAGCTCCTATAATTCACCCCTCCACTTT.

The sample holds a few counts of this clone. The chain combines TRBV14 with TRBJ1-6, with 8 bases aligning to TRBD1. CDR1 is SGHDN and CDR2 is FVKESK in the germline V gene. The CDR3 sequence is 15 residues long. V lost 0 bases and J lost 10; bases outside the gene matches: 5. CDR3 nucleotide sequence: TGTGCCAGCAGCCAAGACTACAGGGGGGGCTCACCCCTCCACTTT. Its protein product is CASSQDYRGGSPLHF.